The rows below give T cell receptor beta chains drawn from one sample of a study of siplizumab effects on memory and regulatory T cells. This table comes from immunoSEQ multiplex PCR, and its TCRdb copy is limited to in-frame clones, with some not included. The profile shows fewer than 130,000 clones, over 85% of them singletons. Sequenced sample: CD4+ T cells sorted from blood. Receptors were obtained from a human donor in good health. The CDR3 runs from the conserved cysteine through the conserved F or W. D genes are given only for firm matches. For some rows the clone size is stated as once, few or many, or as a class when expanded; others skip it.

>TRBJ2-1|-|TRBV5-1|-
TGCGCCAGCAGCTTGGTTGGGCCAGGGCTATCCTACAATGAGCAGTTCTTC
CASSLVGPGLSYNEQFF
>TRBJ2-7|-|TRBV2|once
TGTGCCAGCAGTACAGGGATAAGGTACGAGCAGTACTTC
CASSTGIRYEQYF
>TRBJ2-1|TRBD1|TRBV5-1|-
TGCGCCAGCAGCTTAGCGTATGGGGACAGATACAATGAGCAGTTCTTC
CASSLAYGDRYNEQFF
>TRBJ2-7|TRBD2|TRBV29-1|once
TGCAGCGTTGAACTAGCGGGAGTCGGCTACGAGCAGTACTTC
CSVELAGVGYEQYF
>TRBJ2-7|TRBD1|TRBV6-6|few
TGTGCCAGCAGCCCCCGACAGGGCCCCTCCTACGAGCAGTACTTC
CASSPRQGPSYEQYF
>TRBJ1-2|-|TRBV6-5|-
TGTGCCAGCAGTTACTCGGGGGAACCCAACTATGGCTACACCTTC
CASSYSGEPNYGYTF
>TRBJ1-3|-|TRBV7-9|-
TGTGCCAGCAGCACTTCTACAAGTAGCTCTGGAAACACCATATATTTT
CASSTSTSSSGNTIYF
>TRBJ2-5|-|TRBV18|-
TGTGCCAGCTCACCACAACGCGGGACGGGGGAGACCCAGTACTTC
CASSPQRGTGETQYF
>TRBJ1-3|-|TRBV2|-
TGTGCCAGCAGTAATCAGGGAGAAATAGGAAACACCATATATTTT
CASSNQGEIGNTIYF
>TRBJ2-7|TRBD1|TRBV5-6|-
TGTGCCAGCAGATACCGGGACAGGATCTACGAGCAGTACTTC
CASRYRDRIYEQYF